Below are 10 T cell receptor beta chains sequenced from a single sample in a study of T-cell reconstitution after alpha-beta-depleted transplantation in children. The TCRbeta library was prepared with unique molecular identifiers. TCRdb independently ran MiXCR on the PCR reads; one entry per CDR3 protein. The table lists 750,000 to 950,000 distinct CDR3 sequences, about 16% of them singletons. The source material was PBMCs, mostly from graft donor cells, sampled 360 days after TCRalphabeta/CD19-depleted stem cell transplant. These receptor sequences come from a male patient between 5 and 17 years old who had a stem cell transplant for acute lymphoblastic leukemia, so the T cells may come from the graft donor.

This clonotype was detected only a few times. The chain's CDR3 is CASSLVLTGTEAFF. The CDR3, as DNA: TGCGCCAGCAGCTTGGTCCTAACGGGGACTGAAGCTTTCTTT. The chain has TRBV5-1 and TRBJ1-1; no clear D. The CDR3 covers 14 residues. With 0 bases removed from V and 5 bases from J, the gap between germline ends came to 11 bases. Germline CDR1 reads SGHRS; CDR2 reads YFSETQ.

This clonotype turned up a few times. V and J are TRBV5-1 and TRBJ2-4; D is unclear. Germline V gene data show CDR1 as SGHRS and CDR2 as YFSETQ. The CDR3 loop spans 16 amino acids. Between the trimmed V and J ends, which lost 0 bases and 0 bases, there was a span of 10 bases. CDR3 residues: CASSLDPWLAKNIQYF. CDR3 DNA sequence: TGCGCCAGCAGCTTGGACCCGTGGCTAGCCAAAAACATTCAGTACTTC. The full variable domain, its missing parts supplied by reference TRBV5-1 and TRBJ2-4, is KAGVTQTPRYLIKTRGQQVTLSCSPISGHRSVSWYQQTPGQGLQFLFEYFSETQRNKGNFPGRFSGRQFSNSRSEMNVSTLELGDSALYLCASSLDPWLAKNIQYFGAGTRLSVL.

This chain connects TRBV5-1 to TRBJ2-3; 7 nucleotides match TRBD2. The V segment lost 1 base and the J segment 8 bases; nucleotides outside the gene matches: 16. From germline, CDR1 is SGHRS and CDR2 YFSETQ. The CDR3 is 17 amino acids. As DNA, the CDR3 is TGCGCCAGCAGCTTGTCACGGACTAGTGACTTTGCCGGTACGCAGTATTTT. Encoded protein: CASSLSRTSDFAGTQYF.

A word on this clonotype: A read error may produce the germline difference seen at one junction end. The chain joins TRBV9 to TRBJ1-6; D gene uncertain. Germline V gives CDR1 SGDLS, CDR2 YYNGEE. This CDR3 spans 14 amino acids. The CDR3 spells CASSVGSSNSPLHF. CDR3 coding DNA: TGTGCCAGCAGCGTAGGGTCCTCTAATTCACCCCTCCACTTT.

This clonotype occurred a few times. The chain employs TRBV4-2 and TRBJ2-1; D is undetermined. Germline CDR1 is LGHNA and CDR2 is YNFKEQ. Trimming pared 8 bases from V and 8 bases from J, leaving 10 bases between. The CDR3 extends over 11 amino acids. CDR3 sequence: CASSFMDEQFF. Written as DNA, the CDR3 is TGTGCCAGCTCCTTTATGGATGAGCAGTTCTTC.

This clonotype was seen more than once but under ten times. This chain connects TRBV5-6 to TRBJ1-4, with 8 bases matching TRBD1. The CDR3 loop spans 16 amino acids. Germline V gene data show CDR1 as SGHDT and CDR2 as YYEEEE. The V segment lost 0 bases and the J segment 7 bases; nucleotides outside the gene matches: 8. This CDR3 is CASSLGLGQVVEKLFF. The CDR3 region has the DNA TGTGCCAGCAGCTTGGGATTGGGACAGGTGGTTGAAAAACTGTTTTTT.

In its sample, this clonotype was seen a few times. The chain uses TRBV21-1 and TRBJ2-7; TRBD1 is the table's D call, not checked against the DNA. TRBV21-1 corresponds to a pseudogene. This CDR3 comprises 16 residues. CDR3 region: CASSIWTVGLEVDPYF. The CDR3 coding sequence is TGTGCCAGCAGCATTTGGACAGTAGGGTTGGAGGTGGATCCGTACTTC.

This chain joins TRBV4-1 and TRBJ1-2; unclear D gene. The germline V and J ends were trimmed by 4 bases and 2 bases, with 11 bases remaining between them. The germline CDR1 and CDR2 sequences are MGHRA and YSYEKL. The CDR3 contains 14 residues. Here the CDR3 reads CASSPSDLNYGYTF. CDR3 in DNA: TGCGCCAGCAGCCCTTCGGACCTGAACTATGGCTACACCTTC.

This chain joins TRBV4-1 and TRBJ2-5; 10 bases are shared with TRBD1. With V trimmed by 5 bases and J by 3 bases, 6 bases remained unmatched. CDR3 size: 15 residues. CDR1 is MGHRA and CDR2 is YSYEKL in the germline V gene. CDR3 sequence: CASSKGQGLKETQYF. The CDR3, as DNA: TGCGCCAGCAGCAAGGGACAGGGGTTAAAAGAGACCCAGTACTTC.

This clonotype has only a few counts. The chain couples TRBV9 to TRBJ1-6, with D perhaps TRBD1 (5 bases). The V end was cut by 3 bases, the J end by 5 bases, with 12 bases between. The CDR3 covers 15 residues. CDR1 and CDR2 (germline): SGDLS, YYNGEE. CDR3 in amino acids: CASSARRENNSPLHF. The CDR3 nucleotides read TGTGCCAGCAGCGCCCGCAGGGAGAATAATTCACCCCTCCACTTT. The entire variable domain, with the rest obtained from reference TRBV9 and TRBJ1-6, is as follows: DSGVTQTPKHLITATGQRVTLRCSPRSGDLSVYWYQQSLDQGLQFLIQYYNGEERAKGNILERFSAQQFPDLHSELNLSSLELGDSALYFCASSARRENNSPLHFGNGTRLTVT.